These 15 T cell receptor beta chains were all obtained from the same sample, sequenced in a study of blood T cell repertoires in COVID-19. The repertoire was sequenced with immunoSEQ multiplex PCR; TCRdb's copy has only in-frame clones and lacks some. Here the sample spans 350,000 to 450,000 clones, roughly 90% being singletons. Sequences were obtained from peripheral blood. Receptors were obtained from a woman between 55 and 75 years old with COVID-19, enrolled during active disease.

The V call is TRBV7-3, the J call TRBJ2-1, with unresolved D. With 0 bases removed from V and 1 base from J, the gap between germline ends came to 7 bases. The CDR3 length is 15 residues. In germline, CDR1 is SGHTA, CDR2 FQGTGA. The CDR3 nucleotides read TGTGCCAGCAGCTTAACCAGTATGTCCTACAATGAGCAGTTCTTC. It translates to CASSLTSMSYNEQFF.

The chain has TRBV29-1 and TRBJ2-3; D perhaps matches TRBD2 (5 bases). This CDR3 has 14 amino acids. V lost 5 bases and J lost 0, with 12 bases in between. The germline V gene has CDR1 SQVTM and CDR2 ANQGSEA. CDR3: CSVRVRESTDTQYF. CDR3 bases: TGCAGCGTTAGGGTCCGGGAAAGCACAGATACGCAGTATTTT.

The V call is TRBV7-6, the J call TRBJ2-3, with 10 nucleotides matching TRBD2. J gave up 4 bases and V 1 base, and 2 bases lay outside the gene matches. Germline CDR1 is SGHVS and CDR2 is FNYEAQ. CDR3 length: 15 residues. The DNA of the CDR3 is TGTGCCAGCAGCTTAGGGCTAGCGGGGGCAGATACGCAGTATTTT. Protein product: CASSLGLAGADTQYF.

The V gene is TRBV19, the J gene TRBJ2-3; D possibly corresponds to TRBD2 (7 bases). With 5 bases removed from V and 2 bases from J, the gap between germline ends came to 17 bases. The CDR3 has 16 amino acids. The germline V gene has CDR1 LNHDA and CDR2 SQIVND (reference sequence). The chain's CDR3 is CASSQLVRGATDTQYF. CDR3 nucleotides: TGTGCCAGTAGTCAACTTGTTCGGGGGGCCACAGATACGCAGTATTTT.

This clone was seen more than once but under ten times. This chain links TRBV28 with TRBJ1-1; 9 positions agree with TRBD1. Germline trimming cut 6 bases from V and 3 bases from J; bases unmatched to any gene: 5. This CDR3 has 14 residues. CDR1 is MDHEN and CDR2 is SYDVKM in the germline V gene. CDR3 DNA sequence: TGTGCCAGCAGCACACAGGGGGCTTACACTGAAGCTTTCTTT. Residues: CASSTQGAYTEAFF.

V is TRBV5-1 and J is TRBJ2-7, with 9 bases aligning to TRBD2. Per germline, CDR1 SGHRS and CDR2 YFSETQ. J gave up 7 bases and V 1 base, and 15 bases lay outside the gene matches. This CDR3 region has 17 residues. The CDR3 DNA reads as TGCGCCAGCAGCTTGTCAGGGGGACTAGCCCGGGCAGGGGAGCAGTACTTC. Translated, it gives CASSLSGGLARAGEQYF.

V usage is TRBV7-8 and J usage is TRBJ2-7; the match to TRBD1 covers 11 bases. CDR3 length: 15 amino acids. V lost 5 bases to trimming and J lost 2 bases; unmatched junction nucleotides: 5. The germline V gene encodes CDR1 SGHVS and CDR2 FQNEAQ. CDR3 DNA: TGTGCCAGCAGCCCCAGGACAGGGGGCACCTACGAGCAGTACTTC. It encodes CASSPRTGGTYEQYF.

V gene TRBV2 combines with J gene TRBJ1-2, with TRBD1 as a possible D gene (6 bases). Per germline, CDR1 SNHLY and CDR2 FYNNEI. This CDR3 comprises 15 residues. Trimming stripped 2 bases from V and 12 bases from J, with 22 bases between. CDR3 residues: CASSEIGGFEGSDTF. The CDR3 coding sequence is TGTGCCAGCAGTGAAATTGGGGGCTTTGAAGGTAGCGACACCTTC.

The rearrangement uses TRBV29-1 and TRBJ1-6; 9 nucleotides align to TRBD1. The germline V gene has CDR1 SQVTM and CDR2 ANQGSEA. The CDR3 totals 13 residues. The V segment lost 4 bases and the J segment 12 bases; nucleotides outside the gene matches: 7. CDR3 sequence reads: CSVGTGVEGPLHF. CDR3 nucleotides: TGCAGCGTTGGGACAGGGGTAGAGGGACCCCTCCACTTT.

CDR3 amino acids: CASSLGSGGPEETQYF. CDR3 in DNA: TGCGCCAGCAGCTTGGGGAGCGGGGGGCCGGAAGAGACCCAGTACTTC. V is TRBV5-1 and J is TRBJ2-5; 9 nucleotides line up with TRBD2. This CDR3 comprises 16 residues. Germline values: CDR1 SGHRS, CDR2 YFSETQ. The ends lost 0 bases at V and 3 bases at J; junction bases unmatched: 6.

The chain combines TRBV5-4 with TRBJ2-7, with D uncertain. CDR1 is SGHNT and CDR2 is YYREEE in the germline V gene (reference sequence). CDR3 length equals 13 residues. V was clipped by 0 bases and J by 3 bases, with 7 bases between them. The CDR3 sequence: CASSLGPHYEQYF. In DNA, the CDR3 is TGTGCCAGCAGCTTGGGGCCCCACTACGAGCAGTACTTC.

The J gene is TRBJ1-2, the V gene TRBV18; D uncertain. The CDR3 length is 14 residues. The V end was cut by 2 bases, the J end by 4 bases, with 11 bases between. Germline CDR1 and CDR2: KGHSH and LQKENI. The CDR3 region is CASSPGRTVYGYTF. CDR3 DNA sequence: TGTGCCAGCTCACCAGGGAGGACGGTCTATGGCTACACCTTC.

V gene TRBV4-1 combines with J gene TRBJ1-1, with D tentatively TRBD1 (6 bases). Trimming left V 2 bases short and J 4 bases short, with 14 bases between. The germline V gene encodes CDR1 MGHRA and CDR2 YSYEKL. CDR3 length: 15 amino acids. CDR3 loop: CASSQIGQLATEAFF. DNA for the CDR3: TGCGCCAGCAGCCAAATTGGACAGCTCGCCACTGAAGCTTTCTTT.

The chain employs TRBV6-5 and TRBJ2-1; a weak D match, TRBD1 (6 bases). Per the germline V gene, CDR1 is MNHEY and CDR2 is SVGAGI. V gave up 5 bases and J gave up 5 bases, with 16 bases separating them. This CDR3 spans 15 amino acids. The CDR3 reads CASSQQGLGHNEQFF. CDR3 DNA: TGTGCCAGCAGTCAACAGGGTCTAGGCCACAATGAGCAGTTCTTC.

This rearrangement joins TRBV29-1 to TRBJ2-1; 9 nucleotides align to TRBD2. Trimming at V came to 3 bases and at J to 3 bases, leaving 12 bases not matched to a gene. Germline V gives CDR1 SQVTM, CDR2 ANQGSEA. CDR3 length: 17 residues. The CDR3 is CSVDSVSAGGLYNEQFF. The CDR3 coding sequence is TGCAGCGTTGATTCTGTATCAGCGGGGGGACTCTACAATGAGCAGTTCTTC.